This T cell receptor beta chain was identified during a study of blood T cells in healthy people across ages. Study-level results: Investigators treated diversity estimates from one million T cells as underestimates. Compared with aged donors, long-lived donors showed fewer expanded clones, suggesting selection.

This clonotype has more than one count but fewer than ten. Antigen unknown. PCR was performed a second time for roughly 7 to 11 cycles using a sample-barcoded 5' primer and a J-beta primer mix. The template-switch adaptor was a 5' adaptor with 12 random nucleotides. It tagged each cDNA molecule. TCRdb passed the 5' RACE reads through MiXCR, listing each CDR3 protein once. In the table there are around 1,000,000 distinct CDR3 sequences, about 23% of which are singletons. Separately, the same data were catalogued under a study of T cells of mothers and their children.

The sample comprised blood. The receptor was derived from a girl aged 2 to 10 in good health.

The CDR3 reads CASSFNSATYNEQFF. DNA of the CDR3: TGTGCCAGCAGTTTTAATTCCGCCACCTACAATGAGCAGTTCTTC. The chain links TRBV12-3 or TRBV12-4 to TRBJ2-1; no clear D gene. This CDR3 is built from 15 residues. V shed 3 bases and J shed 2 bases, with 11 bases lying between them.